The T cell receptor beta chain under discussion was sequenced for a study of cytomegalovirus exposure and HLA in healthy donors. Across the whole study: It was reported in a later analysis that the same platform had been used for the 120 validation repertoires as for the approximately 700 first-cohort repertoires.

Only in-frame clones appear in the TCRdb table, and some are missing; sequencing was by immunoSEQ multiplex PCR. The profile covers more than 200,000 clones, with less than 95% appearing a single time and roughly 3% taken by the ten largest. The donors formed part of the roughly 120-subject validation cohort, distinct from the approximately 640-subject first cohort. Points on this clone: Its antigen is undetermined.

Trimming removed 2 bases from V and 3 bases from J, with 8 bases in between. Looked up from germline, CDR1 is SGHTA and CDR2 is FQGNSA. This CDR3 is built from 14 residues. Study findings and constraints: Some public TCRs appeared in many individuals, while most sequences were rare. It was 160 or so TCR beta chains that were listed as cytomegalovirus-associated.

This receptor was identified in a woman aged 25 to 39 in good health and CMV-seronegative. V gene TRBV7-2 combines with J gene TRBJ1-5; D possibly corresponds to TRBD1 (6 bases). The sequencing sample was made of PBMCs. The DNA for the CDR3 is TGTGCCAGCAGCTTAATGGGACACAATCAGCCCCAGCATTTT. The encoded protein is CASSLMGHNQPQHF.